This TCR beta chain was captured by sequencing in a study of blood T cell repertoires in COVID-19. Study-level background: Specimens from acute and convalescent COVID-19 originated in the United States, Italy and Spain. Sample material is recorded as cDNA or gDNA derived from T cells, B-cell-depleted T cells, or PBMCs.

Trimming left V 9 bases short and J 2 bases short, with 13 bases between. CDR3 length equals 13 residues. Germline CDR1 is KGHSH and CDR2 is LQKENI. Per the authors' pipeline: By means of reference gene primer amplification, nucleated cell counts were estimated. Clones were sequenced by immunoSEQ multiplex PCR, and TCRdb holds only the in-frame ones, with some missing. V and J calls and clone size are as listed in that table; D and trimming were resolved from the DNA. The sample consists of tens of thousands of clones, 82% of them appearing once. This chain connects TRBV18 to TRBJ1-1; possible D gene TRBD1, 5 bases. This TCR derives from a human donor in a cohort sampled during active COVID-19. The sequencing input was peripheral blood. CDR3 residues: CASLGQINTEAFF. CDR3 DNA sequence: TGTGCCAGTCTGGGGCAGATAAACACTGAAGCTTTCTTT. The full variable domain, with the rest looked up from reference TRBV18 and TRBJ1-1, is NAGVMQNPRHLVRRRGQEARLRCSPMKGHSHVYWYRQLPEEGLKFMVYLQKENIIDESGMPKERFSAEFPKEGPSILRIQQVVRGDSAAYFCASLGQINTEAFFGQGTRLTVV.